Listed here are 9 T cell receptor beta chains from one sample, sequenced in a study of neurological immune-mediated disorders (dated by TCRdb to between 2018 and 2020). The library relied on 5' RACE. This sample was sequenced with an Illumina HiSeq 2500. The raw public data were reprocessed by TCRdb itself: fastp quality trimming at Q25, MiXCR clonotype calling, in-frame beta chains only. Identical CDR3 protein sequences are pooled into one entry, listed with their most common genes and DNA. The sample table lists under 50,000 distinct CDR3 sequences, more than 9% of them with a count of one. 3.9% of the sample belongs to the ten largest clones. Sequenced material: CD4+ T cells from blood. The receptors shown here come from a woman in her 30s with HTLV-1-associated myelopathy (HAM/TSP).

This clonotype was picked up many times. This chain uses TRBV7-2 with TRBJ1-6; D call uncertain. Germline assignment: CDR1 SGHTA and CDR2 FQGNSA. CDR3 length: 13 amino acids. Between the trimmed V and J ends, which lost 1 base and 11 bases, there was a span of 9 bases. CDR3 protein: CASSLELPTPLHF. In DNA form, the CDR3 reads TGTGCCAGCAGCTTAGAGCTCCCCACACCCCTCCACTTT.

The sample holds many counts of this clonotype. The chain carries TRBV12-3 or TRBV12-4 and TRBJ1-2; 8 bases align to TRBD1. This CDR3 has 14 amino acids. V lost 6 bases, J lost 4 bases, and 7 bases stayed unmatched. The CDR3 nucleotides are TGTGCCAGCAGGCCCCCAGGGGGCAGCTATGGCTACACCTTC. Its protein is CASRPPGGSYGYTF.

Remarks on this clonotype: A read error may be the cause here, since a much bigger clone is one base away. V gene TRBV18 combines with J gene TRBJ1-1; D remains ambiguous. V lost 2 bases to trimming and J lost 4 bases, with 8 bases between them. The germline V gene encodes CDR1 KGHSH and CDR2 LQKENI. The CDR3 is 13 residues long. CDR3 bases: TGTGCCAGCTCACCAGGGAGTGGCACTGAAGCTTTCTTT. It codes for CASSPGSGTEAFF. Supplemented by reference TRBV18 and TRBJ1-1, the full variable domain reads NAGVMQNPRHLVRRRGQEARLRCSPMKGHSHVYWYRQLPEEGLKFMVYLQKENIIDESGMPKERFSAEFPKEGPSILRIQQVVRGDSAAYFCASSPGSGTEAFFGQGTRLTVV.

This clonotype was counted at least ten times. The chain links TRBV20-1 to TRBJ2-3; 8 bases map to TRBD2. The CDR3 has 15 residues. CDR1 is DFQATT and CDR2 is SNEGSKA in the germline V gene (reference sequence). Trimming took 6 bases from V and 2 from J; bases not matched to a gene: 10. CDR3 in amino acids: CSATASGRDTDTQYF. In nucleotides, the CDR3 is TGCAGTGCGACGGCTAGCGGGCGAGACACAGATACGCAGTATTTT.

This clonotype was seen at least ten times. The gene calls are TRBV20-1 and TRBJ1-1; 8 positions agree with TRBD1. V lost 5 bases and J lost 5; bases outside the gene matches: 7. The CDR3 spans 13 residues. Germline lookup yields CDR1 DFQATT and CDR2 SNEGSKA (reference sequence). The CDR3 DNA reads as TGCAGTGCTCCGACAGGGGACGGGACTGAAGCTTTCTTT. Its translation is CSAPTGDGTEAFF.

This clonotype occurred many times. CDR3 sequence reads: CASSEASTDTQYF. CDR3 coding DNA: TGCGCCAGCAGTGAGGCGTCCACAGATACGCAGTATTTT. This chain uses TRBV10-1 with TRBJ2-3; D gene uncertain. The V gene's germline CDR1 is WNHNN and CDR2 SYGVQD (reference sequence). This CDR3 is 13 amino acids long. Between the trimmed V and J ends, which lost 2 bases and 2 bases, there was a span of 5 bases.

This clonotype has at least ten counts. The chain couples TRBV30 to TRBJ1-6; D perhaps matches TRBD1 (5 bases). The CDR3 totals 14 residues. The V and J ends lost 0 bases and 8 bases respectively, with 11 bases between them. The germline V gene has CDR1 GTSNPN and CDR2 SVGIG (reference sequence). CDR3 sequence reads: CAWSVPGRYSPLHF. The CDR3 DNA reads TGTGCCTGGAGTGTGCCGGGACGGTATTCACCCCTCCACTTT.

The sample holds many counts of this clonotype. This sequence joins TRBV7-2 and TRBJ1-6; D ambiguous. V was cut by 5 bases and J by 8 bases, with 7 bases left in between. The CDR3 has 12 amino acids. Germline CDR1 is SGHTA and CDR2 is FQGNSA. The CDR3 protein is CASSPLDSPLHF. The CDR3 nucleotides read TGTGCCAGCAGCCCTCTCGATTCACCCCTCCACTTT.

This clonotype has at least ten counts. This CDR3 is CASSSLAGGPLGGNEQFF. Written as DNA, the CDR3 is TGTGCCAGCAGCTCTCTAGCGGGGGGGCCTCTAGGAGGCAATGAGCAGTTCTTC. The chain couples TRBV5-4 to TRBJ2-1; 12 bases map to TRBD2. The CDR3 is 18 residues long. The J segment lost 6 bases and the V segment lost 3 bases, leaving 13 bases of the junction unmatched. The germline V gene has CDR1 SGHNT and CDR2 YYREEE (reference sequence).